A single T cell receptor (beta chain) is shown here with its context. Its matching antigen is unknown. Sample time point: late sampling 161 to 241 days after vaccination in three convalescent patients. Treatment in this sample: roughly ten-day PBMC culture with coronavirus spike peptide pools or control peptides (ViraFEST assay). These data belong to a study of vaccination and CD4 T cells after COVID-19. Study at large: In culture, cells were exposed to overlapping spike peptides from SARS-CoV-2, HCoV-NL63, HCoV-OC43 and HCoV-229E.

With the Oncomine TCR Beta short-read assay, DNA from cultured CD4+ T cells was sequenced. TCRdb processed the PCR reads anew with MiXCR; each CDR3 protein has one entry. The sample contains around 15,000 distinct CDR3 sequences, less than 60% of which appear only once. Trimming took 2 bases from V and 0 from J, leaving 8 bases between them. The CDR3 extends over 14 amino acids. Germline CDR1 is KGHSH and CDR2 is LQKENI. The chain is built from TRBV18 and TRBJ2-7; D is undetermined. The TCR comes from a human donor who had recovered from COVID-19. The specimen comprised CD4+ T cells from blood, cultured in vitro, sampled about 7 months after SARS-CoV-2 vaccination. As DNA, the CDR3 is TGTGCCAGCTCACCAAGATCTAGCTCCTACGAGCAGTACTTC. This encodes CASSPRSSSYEQYF.